The next 30 T cell receptor beta chains were all read from a single sample in a study of read filtering for tumor transcriptome and immune sequencing. From about 400 ng of RNA, a library with molecular barcoded alpha/delta and beta/gamma adaptors was made. TCRdb re-analysed the reads in MiXCR, keeping a single row per CDR3 protein. The profile shows tens of thousands of distinct CDR3 sequences, about 20% of them singletons. Sequenced input: a population of CD138-negative cells sorted from bone marrow. The origin of the receptors is a donor at least 40 years old with multiple myeloma.

This clonotype was seen many times. The gene calls are TRBV5-1 and TRBJ2-1; TRBD2 matches 7 bases. CDR1 and CDR2 (germline): SGHRS, YFSETQ. The CDR3 is made up of 13 amino acids. The trim removed 5 bases at V and 6 bases at J, leaving 5 bases unmatched. CDR3 in DNA: TGCGCCAGCAGTAGTCTAGCGGCCAATGAGCAGTTCTTC. As protein: CASSSLAANEQFF.

The sample holds a few counts of this clonotype. The chain combines TRBV9 with TRBJ2-3; 7 nucleotides agree with TRBD2. CDR3 length: 15 residues. Germline CDR1 is SGDLS and CDR2 is YYNGEE. The J segment lost 4 bases and the V segment lost 3 bases, leaving 8 bases of the junction unmatched. Written as DNA, the CDR3 is TGTGCCAGCAGCGGAGGGGCTAGCGGTGCAGATACGCAGTATTTT. Protein product: CASSGGASGADTQYF.

This clonotype was counted many times. The V and J genes are TRBV28 and TRBJ2-3, with a possible D match to TRBD1 (6 bases). The CDR3 loop spans 17 amino acids. Trimming took 8 bases from V and 0 from J, leaving 21 bases between them. Germline loops: CDR1 MDHEN, CDR2 SYDVKM. The CDR3, as DNA: TGTGCCAGCGCCACTTACCGACAGGCGTCTAGCACAGATACGCAGTATTTT. Translated: CASATYRQASSTDTQYF.

This clonotype was observed many times. This chain uses TRBV20-1 with TRBJ2-7; 8 nucleotides agree with TRBD2. V trimming: 3 bases; J trimming: 0 bases; junction bases outside the gene matches: 4. CDR1 DFQATT and CDR2 SNEGSKA come from the germline V gene (reference sequence). This CDR3 is built from 14 residues. The CDR3 DNA follows: TGCAGTGCTAGGCACGGGAGGGCCTCCTACGAGCAGTACTTC. The encoded protein is CSARHGRASYEQYF.

This chain links TRBV11-2 with TRBJ2-3; 11 nucleotides line up with TRBD1. Trimming removed 5 bases from V and 2 bases from J; junction bases left unmatched: 3. CDR1 SGHAT and CDR2 FQNNGV come from the germline V gene. The CDR3 is 15 residues long. This chain's CDR3 is CASSPGQGATDTQYF. For the CDR3, the DNA is TGTGCCAGCAGCCCCGGACAGGGGGCCACAGATACGCAGTATTTT.

This clonotype was observed many times. The chain links TRBV10-3 to TRBJ2-2; D is possibly TRBD2 (5 bases). The CDR3 runs to 17 residues. V shed 0 bases and J shed 1 base, with 12 bases lying between them. Germline values: CDR1 ENHRY, CDR2 SYGVKD. CDR3 protein: CAISESGGSENTGELFF. The CDR3 nucleotides are TGTGCCATCAGTGAGTCCGGAGGTAGCGAGAACACCGGGGAGCTGTTTTTT.

This clonotype was counted many times. The CDR3 bases are TGTGCCAGCAGTGAATTGTCTAGCGGGATCTACGAGCAGTACTTC. Translated: CASSELSSGIYEQYF. The chain is built from TRBV2 and TRBJ2-7; 9 bases map to TRBD2. Germline-derived CDR1 and CDR2 are SNHLY and FYNNEI. The length of the CDR3 is 15 residues. The ends lost 2 bases at V and 3 bases at J; junction bases unmatched: 5.

This clonotype was picked up many times. The genes are TRBV9 and TRBJ2-1; 7 bases map to TRBD1. From germline, CDR1 is SGDLS and CDR2 YYNGEE. Losses at the gene ends were 4 bases for V and 6 bases for J; bases not matched to a gene: 10. The CDR3 runs 15 residues. The CDR3 loop reads CASSPPDRDGNEQFF. The DNA for the CDR3 is TGTGCCAGCAGCCCGCCTGACAGGGACGGCAATGAGCAGTTCTTC.

This clonotype was picked up many times. The rearrangement joins TRBV7-3 to TRBJ2-3; 8 positions match TRBD2. Losses at the gene ends were 6 bases for V and 4 bases for J; bases not matched to a gene: 12. The CDR3 runs 16 residues. The germline V gene has CDR1 SGHTA and CDR2 FQGTGA. CDR3 in amino acids: CASSLTSGVGADTQYF. CDR3 in DNA: TGTGCCAGCAGTCTAACTAGCGGAGTGGGGGCAGATACGCAGTATTTT.

This clonotype was picked up many times. The chain recombines TRBV20-1 with TRBJ2-5, with 7 bases lining up with TRBD1. The trim removed 6 bases at V and 2 bases at J, leaving 12 bases unmatched. The CDR3 is 15 residues long. CDR1 and CDR2 from the germline V gene are DFQATT and SNEGSKA (reference sequence). The CDR3 region has the DNA TGCAGTGCCACGGTCGGGACAGCACGTCAAGAGACCCAGTACTTC. Translation gives CSATVGTARQETQYF.

In its sample, this clonotype was seen many times. This rearrangement joins TRBV7-9 to TRBJ2-1, with 7 bases aligning to TRBD2. The germline V gene has CDR1 SEHNR and CDR2 FQNEAQ (reference sequence). The CDR3 totals 15 residues. J was trimmed by 3 bases and V by 3 bases; bases with no gene match: 5. CDR3 sequence reads: CASSFERDGYNEQFF. In DNA form, the CDR3 reads TGTGCCAGCAGCTTCGAGCGGGACGGCTACAATGAGCAGTTCTTC.

This clonotype was seen a handful of times. A much bigger clone sits one base away, suggesting this may be a read error. The V call is TRBV20-1, the J call TRBJ1-1; 12 nucleotides match TRBD1. V trimming: 7 bases; J trimming: 4 bases; junction bases outside the gene matches: 19. This CDR3 spans 18 amino acids. From germline, CDR1 is DFQATT and CDR2 SNEGSKA (reference sequence). CDR3 amino acids: CSVNRAPGTGGPSTEAFF. The CDR3 coding sequence is TGCAGTGTCAATCGCGCCCCGGGGACAGGGGGCCCTAGCACTGAAGCTTTCTTT.

This clonotype was detected ten times or more. The chain combines TRBV20-1 with TRBJ2-7, with D perhaps matching TRBD1 (5 bases). V was trimmed by 2 bases and J by 6 bases, leaving 11 bases between them. The CDR3 sequence is 12 residues long. CDR1 and CDR2 from the germline V gene are DFQATT and SNEGSKA (reference sequence). This chain's CDR3 is CSARPGLGEQYF. CDR3 nucleotides: TGCAGTGCTAGACCAGGGTTGGGCGAGCAGTACTTC.

CDR3: CASSLDPGGSPEAFF. The DNA for the CDR3 is TGCGCCAGCAGCTTGGATCCTGGGGGTTCCCCAGAAGCTTTCTTT. This rearrangement joins TRBV5-1 to TRBJ1-1, with D possibly being TRBD1 (5 bases). V was pared by 0 bases and J by 8 bases, with 17 bases between. CDR3 length equals 15 residues. The germline CDR1 and CDR2 sequences are SGHRS and YFSETQ.

Many counts were recorded for this clonotype. The gene calls are TRBV7-9 and TRBJ2-1; 10 bases map to TRBD2. Germline CDR1 SEHNR, CDR2 FQNEAQ (reference sequence). The CDR3 has 15 residues. The V segment lost 5 bases and the J segment 3 bases; nucleotides outside the gene matches: 4. The CDR3 DNA follows: TGTGCCAGCAGCCTACTAGCGGGAATCTACAATGAGCAGTTCTTC. Protein sequence: CASSLLAGIYNEQFF. The complete variable domain, with remaining parts taken from reference TRBV7-9 and TRBJ2-1, reads DTGVSQNPRHKITKRGQNVTFRCDPISEHNRLYWYRQTLGQGPEFLTYFQNEAQLEKSRLLSDRFSAERPKGSFSTLEIQRTEQGDSAMYLCASSLLAGIYNEQFFGPGTRLTVL.

This clonotype was seen many times. The chain recombines TRBV19 with TRBJ2-2; D gene uncertain. V was pared by 5 bases and J by 3 bases, with 7 bases between. The V gene's germline CDR1 is LNHDA and CDR2 SQIVND (reference sequence). The CDR3 is made up of 13 amino acids. The CDR3: CASSAGYTGELFF. CDR3 DNA: TGTGCCAGTAGTGCAGGATACACCGGGGAGCTGTTTTTT.

The CDR3 DNA reads TGTGCCAGTAGTCCCTTGAACCCACATCAGCCCCAGCATTTT. It encodes CASSPLNPHQPQHF. This chain links TRBV19 with TRBJ1-5; D gene unclear. The germline V and J ends were trimmed by 5 bases and 5 bases, with 13 bases remaining between them. The CDR3 consists of 14 residues. Germline assignment: CDR1 LNHDA and CDR2 SQIVND (reference sequence). Based on the CDR3 plus reference TRBV19 and TRBJ1-5, the full variable domain is DGGITQSPKYLFRKEGQNVTLSCEQNLNHDAMYWYRQDPGQGLRLIYYSQIVNDFQKGDIAEGYSVSREKKESFPLTVTSAQKNPTAFYLCASSPLNPHQPQHFGDGTRLSIL.

This clonotype was recorded at least ten times. The V and J genes are TRBV19 and TRBJ2-6, with D unclear. Trimming pared 5 bases from V and 0 bases from J, leaving 8 bases between. From germline, CDR1 is LNHDA and CDR2 SQIVND (reference sequence). This CDR3 is 15 amino acids long. CDR3 in amino acids: CASSEDPSGANVLTF. The CDR3 region has the DNA TGTGCCAGTAGTGAAGACCCCTCTGGGGCCAACGTCCTGACTTTC.

The sample holds a few counts of this clonotype. This chain joins TRBV5-1 and TRBJ1-4; possibly TRBD1 for D (5 bases). Trimming cost V 4 bases and J 6 bases, with 22 bases left between them. Germline V lookup: CDR1 SGHRS, CDR2 YFSETQ. CDR3 length: 17 residues. The CDR3: CASSPEPPGPVYEKLFF. CDR3 coding DNA: TGCGCCAGCAGCCCGGAACCACCGGGACCAGTATATGAAAAACTGTTTTTT.

This clonotype was seen repeatedly, ten times or more. This sequence joins TRBV11-3 and TRBJ2-5; D not resolved. Trimming shortened V by 3 bases and J by 4 bases, and 6 bases separated the two germline ends. The CDR3 contains 12 residues. In germline, CDR1 is SGHNT, CDR2 YENEEA. The CDR3 here is CASSLETETQYF. The CDR3 nucleotides are TGTGCCAGCAGCTTGGAGACAGAGACCCAGTACTTC.

Concerning this clonotype: A much more abundant neighbour one base away suggests this may be a read error. The V gene is TRBV6-2 or TRBV6-3, the J gene TRBJ2-7, with D tentatively TRBD1 (7 bases). The CDR3 sequence is 14 residues long. Germline values: CDR1 MNHEY, CDR2 SVGEGT. V dropped 9 bases and J dropped 5 bases, with 20 bases sitting between them. In DNA form, the CDR3 reads TGTGCCAGTGCGGGACAGCCGAAGTCCCACGAGCAGTACTTC. This codes for CASAGQPKSHEQYF.

This clonotype was seen repeatedly, ten times or more. V is TRBV25-1 and J is TRBJ1-4; possibly TRBD1 for D (5 bases). Germline V gene data show CDR1 as MGHDK and CDR2 as SYGVNS. This CDR3 is 16 amino acids long. The V gene lost 4 bases and the J gene lost 0 bases, with 12 bases spanning the gap. The CDR3 spells CASSVRPGPTNEKLFF. The DNA for the CDR3 is TGTGCCAGCAGTGTCCGACCGGGACCAACTAATGAAAAACTGTTTTTT.

Remarks on this clonotype: Since a much larger clone is just one base distant, this may be a read error. The rearrangement uses TRBV9 and TRBJ2-2; possibly TRBD1 or TRBD2 for D (5 bases each). CDR1 and CDR2 (germline): SGDLS, YYNGEE. The CDR3 spans 13 residues. The CDR3 DNA follows: TGTGCCAGCAGCCCCCAGGGACCCGGGGAGCTGCTTTTT. This gives the protein CASSPQGPGELLF.

The rearrangement joins TRBV7-2 to TRBJ2-1; 7 bases are shared with TRBD2. V shed 5 bases and J 4 bases; nucleotides not matched to a gene: 5. Per the germline V gene, CDR1 is SGHTA and CDR2 is FQGNSA. CDR3 length equals 14 residues. CDR3 nucleotides: TGTGCCAGCAGCGGGGGGAGGGCGTACAATGAGCAGTTCTTC. Translation gives CASSGGRAYNEQFF.

This clonotype was found a few times. This chain uses TRBV27 with TRBJ1-5, with TRBD1 identical over 7 bases. The CDR3 has 13 residues. The trim removed 6 bases at V and 3 bases at J, leaving 2 bases unmatched. The V gene's germline CDR1 is MNHEY and CDR2 SMNVEV (reference sequence). Here the CDR3 reads CASRDRTNQPQHF. The CDR3 DNA reads TGTGCCAGCAGGGACAGGACCAATCAGCCCCAGCATTTT.

CDR3 in DNA: TGTGCCAGCAGCTCATCAGCGGAACATTGGAAGACCCAGTACTTC. Translated, it gives CASSSSAEHWKTQYF. The rearrangement uses TRBV7-2 and TRBJ2-5, with D tentatively TRBD2 (5 bases). The germline CDR1 and CDR2 sequences are SGHTA and FQGNSA. CDR3 length: 15 residues. V was pared by 4 bases and J by 6 bases, with 18 bases between.

The chain carries TRBV7-9 and TRBJ2-3; TRBD2 agrees at 11 bases. V lost 4 bases, J lost 3 bases, and 6 bases stayed unmatched. The CDR3 totals 16 residues. Germline V gene lookup returns CDR1 SEHNR and CDR2 FQNEAQ (reference sequence). CDR3 sequence reads: CASSYLTSGRTDTQYF. The CDR3 region has the DNA TGTGCCAGCAGCTACCTTACTAGCGGGAGAACAGATACGCAGTATTTT.

The chain employs TRBV5-4 and TRBJ2-3; TRBD1 is a possible D gene (5 bases). Trimming pared 4 bases from V and 6 bases from J, leaving 9 bases between. The CDR3 loop spans 12 amino acids. CDR1 and CDR2 (germline): SGHNT, YYREEE (reference sequence). The CDR3 coding sequence is TGTGCCAGCAGCATATGGGGCGATACGCAGTATTTT. Its translation: CASSIWGDTQYF. Combining the CDR3 with reference TRBV5-4 and TRBJ2-3 gives the whole variable domain ETGVTQSPTHLIKTRGQQVTLRCSSQSGHNTVSWYQQALGQGPQFIFQYYREEENGRGNFPPRFSGLQFPNYSSELNVNALELDDSALYLCASSIWGDTQYFGPGTRLTVL.

The V call is TRBV7-9, the J call TRBJ2-3; no clear D. Trimming stripped 6 bases from V and 2 bases from J, with 9 bases between. Germline assignment: CDR1 SEHNR and CDR2 FQNEAQ (reference sequence). This CDR3 is 13 amino acids long. CDR3 sequence (DNA): TGTGCCAGCAGTCAGACACTCACAGATACGCAGTATTTT. This codes for CASSQTLTDTQYF. The full variable domain, completed using reference TRBV7-9 and TRBJ2-3, is DTGVSQNPRHKITKRGQNVTFRCDPISEHNRLYWYRQTLGQGPEFLTYFQNEAQLEKSRLLSDRFSAERPKGSFSTLEIQRTEQGDSAMYLCASSQTLTDTQYFGPGTRLTVL.

Turning to this clonotype: This may come from a read error, since a much larger clone is one base off. The V call is TRBV12-3 or TRBV12-4, the J call TRBJ2-1; 7 bases are a match to TRBD1. CDR3 length: 15 amino acids. The CDR3 nucleotides read TGTGCCGGCAGTACTGACAGGGCGCCCTACAATGAGCAGTTCTTC. Translation gives CAGSTDRAPYNEQFF.